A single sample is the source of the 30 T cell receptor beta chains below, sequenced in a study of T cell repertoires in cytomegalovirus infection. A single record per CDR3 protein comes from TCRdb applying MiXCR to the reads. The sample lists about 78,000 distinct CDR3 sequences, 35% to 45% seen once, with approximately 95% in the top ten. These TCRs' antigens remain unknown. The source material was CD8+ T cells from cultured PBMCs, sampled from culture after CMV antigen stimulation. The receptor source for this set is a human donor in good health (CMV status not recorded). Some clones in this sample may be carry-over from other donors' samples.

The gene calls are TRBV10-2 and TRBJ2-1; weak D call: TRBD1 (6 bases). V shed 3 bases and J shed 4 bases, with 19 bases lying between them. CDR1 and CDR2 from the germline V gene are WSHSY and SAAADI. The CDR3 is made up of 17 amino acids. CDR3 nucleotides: TGCGCCAGCAGTGAAGGGGTTGCCAGGGGAAAATACAATGAGCAGTTCTTC. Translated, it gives CASSEGVARGKYNEQFF.

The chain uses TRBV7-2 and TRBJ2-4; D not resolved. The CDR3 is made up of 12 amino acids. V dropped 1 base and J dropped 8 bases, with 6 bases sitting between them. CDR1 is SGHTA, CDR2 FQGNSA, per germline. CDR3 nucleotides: TGTGCCAGCAGCTTAGATCGTGACATTCAGTACTTC. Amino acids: CASSLDRDIQYF.

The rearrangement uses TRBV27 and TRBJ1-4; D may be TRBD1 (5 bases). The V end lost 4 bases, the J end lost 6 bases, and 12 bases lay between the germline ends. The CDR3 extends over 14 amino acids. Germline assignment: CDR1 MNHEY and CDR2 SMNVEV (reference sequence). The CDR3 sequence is CASSYGGADEKLFF. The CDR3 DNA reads TGTGCCAGCAGTTACGGCGGGGCGGATGAAAAACTGTTTTTT. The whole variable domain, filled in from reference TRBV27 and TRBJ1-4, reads EAQVTQNPRYLITVTGKKLTVTCSQNMNHEYMSWYRQDPGLGLRQIYYSMNVEVTDKGDVPEGYKVSRKEKRNFPLILESPSPNQTSLYFCASSYGGADEKLFFGSGTQLSVL.

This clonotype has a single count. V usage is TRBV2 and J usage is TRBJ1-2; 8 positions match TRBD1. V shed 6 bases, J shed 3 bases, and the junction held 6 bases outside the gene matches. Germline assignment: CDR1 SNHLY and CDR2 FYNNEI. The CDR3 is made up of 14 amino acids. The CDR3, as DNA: TGTGCCAGCAGGGGAACAGGGGGTCACTATGGCTACACCTTC. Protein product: CASRGTGGHYGYTF. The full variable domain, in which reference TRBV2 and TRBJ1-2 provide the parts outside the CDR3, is EPEVTQTPSHQVTQMGQEVILRCVPISNHLYFYWYRQILGQKVEFLVSFYNNEISEKSEIFDDQFSVERPDGSNFTLKIRSTKLEDSAMYFCASRGTGGHYGYTFGSGTRLTVV.

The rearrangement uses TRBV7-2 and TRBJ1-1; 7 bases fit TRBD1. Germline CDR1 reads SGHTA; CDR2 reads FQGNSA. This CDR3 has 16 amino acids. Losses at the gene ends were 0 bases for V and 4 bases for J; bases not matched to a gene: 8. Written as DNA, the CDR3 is TGTGCCAGCAGCTTAGCGGCCAGGGGGTTTATCACTGAAGCTTTCTTT. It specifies CASSLAARGFITEAFF.

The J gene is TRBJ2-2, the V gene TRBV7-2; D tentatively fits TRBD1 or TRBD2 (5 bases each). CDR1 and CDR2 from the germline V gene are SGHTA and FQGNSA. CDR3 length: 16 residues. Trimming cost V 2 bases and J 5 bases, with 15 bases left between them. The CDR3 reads CASSLRGTLRTGELFF. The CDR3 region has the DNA TGTGCCAGCAGCTTACGTGGGACCTTGAGGACCGGGGAGCTGTTTTTT. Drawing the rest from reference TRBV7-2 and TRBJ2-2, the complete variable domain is GAGVSQSPSNKVTEKGKDVELRCDPISGHTALYWYRQSLGQGLEFLIYFQGNSAPDKSGLPSDRFSAERTGGSVSTLTIQRTQQEDSAVYLCASSLRGTLRTGELFFGEGSRLTVL.

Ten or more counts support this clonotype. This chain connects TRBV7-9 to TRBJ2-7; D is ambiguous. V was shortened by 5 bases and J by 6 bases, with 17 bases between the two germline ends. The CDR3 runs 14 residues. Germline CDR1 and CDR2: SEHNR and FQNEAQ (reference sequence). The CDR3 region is CASSLPGRATEQYF. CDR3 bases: TGTGCCAGCAGCCTACCGGGTCGAGCGACCGAGCAGTACTTC.

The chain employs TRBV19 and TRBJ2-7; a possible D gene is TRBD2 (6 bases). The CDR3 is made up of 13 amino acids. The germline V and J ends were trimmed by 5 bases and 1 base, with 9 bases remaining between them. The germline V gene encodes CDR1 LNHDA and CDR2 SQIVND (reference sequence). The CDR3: CASSGTLSYEQYF. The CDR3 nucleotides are TGTGCCAGTAGTGGGACTTTATCCTACGAGCAGTACTTC.

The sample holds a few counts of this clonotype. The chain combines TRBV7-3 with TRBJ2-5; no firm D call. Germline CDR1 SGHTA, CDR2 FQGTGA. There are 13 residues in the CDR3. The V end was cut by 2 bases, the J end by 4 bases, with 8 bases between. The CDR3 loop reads CASSLGPPETQYF. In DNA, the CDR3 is TGTGCCAGCAGCTTAGGGCCCCCAGAGACCCAGTACTTC.

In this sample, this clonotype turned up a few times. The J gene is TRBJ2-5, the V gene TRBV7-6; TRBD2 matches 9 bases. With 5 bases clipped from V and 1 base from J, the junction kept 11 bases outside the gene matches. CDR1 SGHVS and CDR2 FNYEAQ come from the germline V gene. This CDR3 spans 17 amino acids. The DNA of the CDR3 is TGTGCCAGCAGCCGCGGAATAGCGGGGGAACTCCAAGAGACCCAGTACTTC. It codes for CASSRGIAGELQETQYF.

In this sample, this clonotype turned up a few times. In DNA, the CDR3 is TGTGCCAGCAGTTACGGGCCGACCTATTCACCCCTCCACTTT. This translates into CASSYGPTYSPLHF. V and J are TRBV12-3 or TRBV12-4 and TRBJ1-6; D not resolved. This CDR3 has 14 residues. The ends were cut back, 4 bases at V and 8 bases at J, with 12 bases in the middle.

The CDR3 DNA reads as TGCGCCAGCAGCCACGCTACTAGCGGGGGGGAGGCAGATACGCAGTATTTT. Translating it yields CASSHATSGGEADTQYF. V is TRBV4-1 and J is TRBJ2-3, with TRBD2 matching 13 bases. The V segment lost 3 bases and the J segment 4 bases; nucleotides outside the gene matches: 7. CDR1 is MGHRA, CDR2 YSYEKL, per germline. This CDR3 is built from 17 residues.

The CDR3 region has the DNA TGTGCCAGCAGTTTATATCCGGGCAGCAATCAGCCCCAGCATTTT. It codes for CASSLYPGSNQPQHF. This sequence joins TRBV27 and TRBJ1-5; D unclear. V lost 1 base and J lost 1, with 8 bases in between. The CDR3 has 15 amino acids. Germline V CDR1 and CDR2: MNHEY, SMNVEV (reference sequence).

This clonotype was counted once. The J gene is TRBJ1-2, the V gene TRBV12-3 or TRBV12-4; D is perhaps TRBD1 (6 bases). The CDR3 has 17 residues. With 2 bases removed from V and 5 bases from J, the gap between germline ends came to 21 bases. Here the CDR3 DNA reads TGTGCCAGCAGTTTAAGGTTGGGTCCGTCAGGGGATTATGGCTACACCTTC. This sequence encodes CASSLRLGPSGDYGYTF.

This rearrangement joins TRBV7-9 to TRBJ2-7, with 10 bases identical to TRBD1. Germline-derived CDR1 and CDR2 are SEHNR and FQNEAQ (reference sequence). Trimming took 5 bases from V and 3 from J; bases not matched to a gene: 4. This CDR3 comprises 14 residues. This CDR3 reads CASSPRTGGYEQYF. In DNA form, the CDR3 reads TGTGCCAGCAGCCCGCGGACAGGGGGCTACGAGCAGTACTTC.

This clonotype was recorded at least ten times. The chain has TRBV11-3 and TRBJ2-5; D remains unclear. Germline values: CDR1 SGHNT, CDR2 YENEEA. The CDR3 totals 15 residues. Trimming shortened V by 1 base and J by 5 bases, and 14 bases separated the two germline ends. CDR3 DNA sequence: TGTGCCAGCAGCTTAGGCGGAACTTTGGGGGAGACCCAGTACTTC. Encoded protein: CASSLGGTLGETQYF.

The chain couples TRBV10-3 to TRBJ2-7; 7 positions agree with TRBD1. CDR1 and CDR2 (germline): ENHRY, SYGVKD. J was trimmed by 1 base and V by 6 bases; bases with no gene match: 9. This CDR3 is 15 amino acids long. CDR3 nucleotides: TGTGCCATCAGCGCCGGGACAGAGCATTCCTACGAGCAGTACTTC. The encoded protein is CAISAGTEHSYEQYF.

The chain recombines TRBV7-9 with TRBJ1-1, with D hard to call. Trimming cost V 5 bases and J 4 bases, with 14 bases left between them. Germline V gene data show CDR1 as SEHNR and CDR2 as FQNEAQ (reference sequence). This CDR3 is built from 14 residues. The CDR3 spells CASSPPLSGTEAFF. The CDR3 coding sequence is TGTGCCAGCAGCCCCCCCCTGTCGGGCACTGAAGCTTTCTTT.

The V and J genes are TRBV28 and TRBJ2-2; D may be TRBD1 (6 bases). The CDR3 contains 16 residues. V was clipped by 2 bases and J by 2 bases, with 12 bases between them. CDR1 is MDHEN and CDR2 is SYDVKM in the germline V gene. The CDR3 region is CASSLLGRGNTGELFF. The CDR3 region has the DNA TGTGCCAGCAGTTTACTGGGCAGGGGCAACACCGGGGAGCTGTTTTTT.

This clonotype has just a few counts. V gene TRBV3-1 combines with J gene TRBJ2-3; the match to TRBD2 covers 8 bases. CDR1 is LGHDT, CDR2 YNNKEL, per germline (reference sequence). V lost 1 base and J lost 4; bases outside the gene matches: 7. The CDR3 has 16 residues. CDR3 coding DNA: TGTGCCAGCAGCCAAGTGGCGGGGGGATACCCAGATACGCAGTATTTT. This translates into CASSQVAGGYPDTQYF.

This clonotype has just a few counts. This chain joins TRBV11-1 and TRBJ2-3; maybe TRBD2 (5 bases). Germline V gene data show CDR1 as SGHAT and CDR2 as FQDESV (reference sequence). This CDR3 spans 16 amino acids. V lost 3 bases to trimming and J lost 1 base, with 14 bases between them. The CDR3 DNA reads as TGTGCCAGCAGCTTTCGGGTTAGCGCAGGCACAGATACGCAGTATTTT. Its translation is CASSFRVSAGTDTQYF.

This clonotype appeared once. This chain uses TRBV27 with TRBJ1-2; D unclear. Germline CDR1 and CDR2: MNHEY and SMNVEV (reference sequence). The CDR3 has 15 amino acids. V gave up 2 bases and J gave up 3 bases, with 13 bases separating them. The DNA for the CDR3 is TGTGCCAGCAGTTTAACGGGAGAGGCTGACTATGGCTACACCTTC. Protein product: CASSLTGEADYGYTF.

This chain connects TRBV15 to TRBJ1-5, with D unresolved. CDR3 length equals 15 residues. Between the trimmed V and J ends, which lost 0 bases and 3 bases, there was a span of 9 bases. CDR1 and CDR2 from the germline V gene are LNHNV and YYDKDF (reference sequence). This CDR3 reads CATSRDPVLNQPQHF. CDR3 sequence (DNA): TGTGCCACCAGCAGAGATCCCGTCCTCAATCAGCCCCAGCATTTT.

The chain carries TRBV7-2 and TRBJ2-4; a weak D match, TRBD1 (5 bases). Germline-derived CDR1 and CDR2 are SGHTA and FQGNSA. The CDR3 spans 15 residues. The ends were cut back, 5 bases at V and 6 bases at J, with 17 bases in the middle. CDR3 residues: CASSPTQGLGNIQYF. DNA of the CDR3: TGTGCCAGCAGCCCTACTCAGGGTCTCGGAAACATTCAGTACTTC.

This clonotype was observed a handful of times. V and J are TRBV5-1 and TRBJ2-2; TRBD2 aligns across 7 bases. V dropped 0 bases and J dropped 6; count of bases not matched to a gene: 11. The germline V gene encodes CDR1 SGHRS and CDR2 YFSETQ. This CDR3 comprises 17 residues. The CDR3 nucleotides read TGCGCCAGCAGCTTGGCCGGGGAGGGGCGCATCGCCGGGGAGCTGTTTTTT. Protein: CASSLAGEGRIAGELFF. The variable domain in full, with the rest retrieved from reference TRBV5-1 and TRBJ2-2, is KAGVTQTPRYLIKTRGQQVTLSCSPISGHRSVSWYQQTPGQGLQFLFEYFSETQRNKGNFPGRFSGRQFSNSRSEMNVSTLELGDSALYLCASSLAGEGRIAGELFFGEGSRLTVL.

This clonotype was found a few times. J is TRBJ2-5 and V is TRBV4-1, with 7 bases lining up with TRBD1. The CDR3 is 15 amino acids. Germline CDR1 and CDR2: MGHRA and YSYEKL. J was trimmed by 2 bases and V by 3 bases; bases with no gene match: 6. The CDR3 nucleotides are TGCGCCAGCAGCCACACCGGGGACAGACAAGAGACCCAGTACTTC. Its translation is CASSHTGDRQETQYF.

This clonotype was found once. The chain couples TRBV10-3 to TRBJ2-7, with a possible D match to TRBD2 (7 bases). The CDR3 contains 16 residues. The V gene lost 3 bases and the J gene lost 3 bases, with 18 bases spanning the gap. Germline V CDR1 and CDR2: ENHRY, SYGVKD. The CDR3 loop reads CAISDLEGGGLYEQYF. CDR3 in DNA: TGTGCCATCAGTGACCTCGAGGGGGGGGGTCTCTACGAGCAGTACTTC.

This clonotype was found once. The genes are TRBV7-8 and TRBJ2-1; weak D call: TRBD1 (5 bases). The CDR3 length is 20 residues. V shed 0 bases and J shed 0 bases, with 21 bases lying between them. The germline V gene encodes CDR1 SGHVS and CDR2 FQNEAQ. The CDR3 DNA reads TGTGCCAGCAGCTTAGCGCAGGGTTACTCCCGATCAAGCTCCTACAATGAGCAGTTCTTC. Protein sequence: CASSLAQGYSRSSSYNEQFF.

The DNA of the CDR3 is TGTGCCAGCAGCTCGGGATTTTGGCCGGACACTGAAGCTTTCTTT. It is translated as CASSSGFWPDTEAFF. This rearrangement joins TRBV7-2 to TRBJ1-1; D remains ambiguous. Looked up from germline, CDR1 is SGHTA and CDR2 is FQGNSA. Trimming removed 4 bases at V and 3 bases at J, with 15 bases between. The CDR3 spans 15 residues.

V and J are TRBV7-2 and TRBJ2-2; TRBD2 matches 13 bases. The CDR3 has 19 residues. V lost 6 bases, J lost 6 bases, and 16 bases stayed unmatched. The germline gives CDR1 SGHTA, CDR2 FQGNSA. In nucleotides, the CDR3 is TGTGCCAGCAGTTCCAGACCCCCAGACGGACTAGCGGGGGCCGGGGAGCTGTTTTTT. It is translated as CASSSRPPDGLAGAGELFF.